The clone carrying this T cell receptor (beta chain) was found many times. Its antigen remains unidentified. V shed 0 bases and J 4 bases; nucleotides not matched to a gene: 3. Germline V gene lookup returns CDR1 LNHNV and CDR2 YYDKDF (reference sequence). The CDR3 loop spans 15 amino acids. TCRdb fed the 5' RACE reads into MiXCR, producing one record per CDR3 protein. Here the sample spans 510,000 or so distinct CDR3 sequences, under 25% being singletons. This specimen belongs to a study of T cells after yellow fever vaccination. Findings of the study overall: Repertoires sorted by FACS could include abundant clonotypes that are contaminants from the bulk population. A small share of clonotypes appeared in both CD4 and CD8 compartments.

The chain links TRBV15 to TRBJ2-3, with TRBD2 matching 8 bases. This sequence was found in a young man who received the YFV17D yellow fever vaccine. This material consisted of PBMCs, taken 15 days after the yellow fever booster vaccination. CDR3 DNA: TGTGCCACCAGCAGAGATGCGGGAGGTTCAGATACGCAGTATTTT. Its translation is CATSRDAGGSDTQYF. Supplemented by reference TRBV15 and TRBJ2-3, the full variable domain reads DAMVIQNPRYQVTQFGKPVTLSCSQTLNHNVMYWYQQKSSQAPKLLFHYYDKDFNNEADTPDNFQSRRPNTSFCFLDIRSPGLGDTAMYLCATSRDAGGSDTQYFGPGTRLTVL.